What follows are 7 T cell receptor beta chains derived from one specimen sequenced in a study of beta chain features in type 1 diabetes. Study-wide results and caveats: Moderately but significantly shorter TCRB CDR3s were found in Type 1 diabetes patients in all four CD4+ subsets.

Antigen specificity for these receptors is unknown. Reverse transcribing all isolated RNA meant expressed TCRB transcripts were sequenced. The protocol was immunoSEQ multiplex PCR, while the TCRdb copy is restricted to in-frame clones and leaves out a portion. This table has 310,000 or so clones, 15% appearing once. The sequenced sample consisted of naive CD4+ T cells from blood. The receptor source for this set is a man between 18 and 29 years old with type 1 diabetes.

V is TRBV6-5 and J is TRBJ2-7, with D tentatively TRBD1 (6 bases). Germline CDR1 and CDR2: MNHEY and SVGAGI. This CDR3 has 15 amino acids. V was shortened by 6 bases and J by 0 bases, with 15 bases between the two germline ends. CDR3 coding DNA: TGTGCCAGCAGCAAACAGGGCACCAGCTCCTACGAGCAGTACTTC. Amino acid sequence: CASSKQGTSSYEQYF.

This clone was detected only a few times. CDR3 sequence reads: CASSPTGGTSSPLHF. The CDR3 DNA follows: TGCGCCAGCAGTCCAACAGGGGGTACTAGTTCACCCCTCCACTTT. The chain recombines TRBV5-1 with TRBJ1-6, with TRBD1 identical over 8 bases. Germline loops: CDR1 SGHRS, CDR2 YFSETQ. CDR3 size: 15 residues. V lost 5 bases to trimming and J lost 9 bases; unmatched junction nucleotides: 10.

The V call is TRBV7-2, the J call TRBJ1-1, with D maybe TRBD1 (5 bases). Germline CDR1 SGHTA, CDR2 FQGNSA. The germline V and J ends were trimmed by 3 bases and 1 base, with 9 bases remaining between them. The length of the CDR3 is 14 residues. The CDR3 sequence: CASSFSQGNTEAFF. In nucleotides, the CDR3 is TGTGCCAGCAGCTTTTCCCAGGGGAACACTGAAGCTTTCTTT.

The rearrangement links TRBV7-2 to TRBJ2-7; possibly TRBD2 for D (5 bases). Trimming pared 1 base from V and 4 bases from J, leaving 14 bases between. Per germline, CDR1 SGHTA and CDR2 FQGNSA. This CDR3 has 15 amino acids. Here the CDR3 DNA reads TGTGCCAGCAGCTTAGGAGCGACGAGGGTTTACGAGCAGTACTTC. It specifies CASSLGATRVYEQYF.

The chain has TRBV27 and TRBJ2-2; D possibly corresponds to TRBD2 (5 bases). The V gene lost 3 bases and the J gene lost 5 bases, with 13 bases spanning the gap. CDR3 length: 15 amino acids. CDR1 is MNHEY and CDR2 is SMNVEV in the germline V gene (reference sequence). The CDR3 sequence: CASSFGVPLTGELFF. The CDR3 bases are TGTGCCAGCAGTTTCGGGGTTCCGTTGACCGGGGAGCTGTTTTTT.

The CDR3 DNA reads as TGTGCCAGTCGCGATGGGGGGACCATGAACACTGAAGCTTTCTTT. This translates into CASRDGGTMNTEAFF. V and J are TRBV19 and TRBJ1-1; tentatively, D is TRBD1 (5 bases). V lost 8 bases and J lost 0, with 16 bases in between. Germline V gives CDR1 LNHDA, CDR2 SQIVND (reference sequence). This CDR3 spans 15 amino acids.

Only a few counts were recorded for this clone. Other DNA variants within this sample encode the same CDR3. The gene calls are TRBV27 and TRBJ2-7, with TRBD1 as a possible D gene (5 bases). V lost 6 bases and J lost 3, with 15 bases in between. The V gene's germline CDR1 is MNHEY and CDR2 SMNVEV (reference sequence). This CDR3 has 14 residues. The chain's CDR3 is CASSPRQGNYEQYF. The CDR3 DNA follows: TGTGCCAGCAGCCCGCGTCAGGGTAACTACGAGCAGTACTTC.